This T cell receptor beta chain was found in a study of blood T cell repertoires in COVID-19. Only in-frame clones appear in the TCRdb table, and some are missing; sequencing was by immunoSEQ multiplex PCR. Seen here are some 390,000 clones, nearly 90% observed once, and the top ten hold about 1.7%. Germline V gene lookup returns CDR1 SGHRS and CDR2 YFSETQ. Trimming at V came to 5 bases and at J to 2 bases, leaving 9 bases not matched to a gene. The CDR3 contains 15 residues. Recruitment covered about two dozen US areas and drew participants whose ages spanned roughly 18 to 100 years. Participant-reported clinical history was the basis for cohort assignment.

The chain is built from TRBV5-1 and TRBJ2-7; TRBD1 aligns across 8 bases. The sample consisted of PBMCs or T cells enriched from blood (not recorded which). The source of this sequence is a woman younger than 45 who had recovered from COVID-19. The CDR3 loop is CASSGTGKGAYEQYF. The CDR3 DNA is TGCGCCAGCAGTGGGACAGGAAAAGGAGCCTACGAGCAGTACTTC.